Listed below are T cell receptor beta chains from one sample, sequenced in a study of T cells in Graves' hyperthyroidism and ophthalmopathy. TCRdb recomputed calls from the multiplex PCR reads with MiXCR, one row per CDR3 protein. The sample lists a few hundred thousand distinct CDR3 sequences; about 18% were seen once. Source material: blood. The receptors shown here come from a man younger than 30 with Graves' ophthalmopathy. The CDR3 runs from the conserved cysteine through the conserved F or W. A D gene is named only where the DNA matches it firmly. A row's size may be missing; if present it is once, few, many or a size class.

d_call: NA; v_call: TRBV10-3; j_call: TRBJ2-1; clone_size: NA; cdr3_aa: CAISQDLHEQFF; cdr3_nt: TGTGCCATCAGCCAGGATCTGCATGAGCAGTTCTTC
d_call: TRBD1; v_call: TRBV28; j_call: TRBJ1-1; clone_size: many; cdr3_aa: CASTGQAPTNTEAFF; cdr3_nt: TGTGCCAGCACTGGACAGGCGCCTACGAACACTGAAGCTTTCTTT
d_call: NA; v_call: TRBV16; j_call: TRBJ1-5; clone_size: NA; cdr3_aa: CASSQSIVGRYNQPQHF; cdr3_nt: TGTGCCAGCAGCCAATCGATAGTAGGACGGTACAATCAGCCCCAGCATTTT
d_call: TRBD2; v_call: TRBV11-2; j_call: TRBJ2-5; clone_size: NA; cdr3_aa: CASSHSSGGAGETQYF; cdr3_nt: TGCGCCAGCAGCCACTCTAGCGGGGGGGCCGGGGAGACCCAGTACTTC
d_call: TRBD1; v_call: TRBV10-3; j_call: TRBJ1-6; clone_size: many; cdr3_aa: CAISENRGDNSPLHF; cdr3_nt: TGTGCCATCAGTGAAAACAGGGGGGATAATTCACCCCTCCACTTT
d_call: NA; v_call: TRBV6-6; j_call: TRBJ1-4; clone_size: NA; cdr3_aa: CASSYSGEEKLFF; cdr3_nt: TGTGCCAGCAGTTACTCGGGGGAGGAAAAACTGTTTTTT
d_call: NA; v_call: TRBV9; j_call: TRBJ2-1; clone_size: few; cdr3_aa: CASSVAAEQFF; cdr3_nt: TGTGCCAGCAGCGTAGCGGCAGAGCAGTTCTTC
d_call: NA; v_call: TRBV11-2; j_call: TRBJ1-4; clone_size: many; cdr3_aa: CASSLQGVEKLFF; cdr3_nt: TGTGCCAGCAGCCTGCAGGGCGTTGAAAAACTGTTTTTT
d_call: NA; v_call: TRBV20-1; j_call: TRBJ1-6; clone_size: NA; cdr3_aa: CSASGGELKSPLHF; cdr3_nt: TGCAGTGCTAGCGGGGGAGAATTGAAGTCACCCCTCCACTTT
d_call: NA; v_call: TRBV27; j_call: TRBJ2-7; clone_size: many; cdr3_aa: CASSTGAGISEQYF; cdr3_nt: TGTGCCAGCAGTACAGGGGCGGGGATCTCCGAGCAGTACTTC
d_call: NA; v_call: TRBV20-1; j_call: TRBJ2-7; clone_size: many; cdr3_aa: CSAATYSDYEQYF; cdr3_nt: TGCAGTGCGGCGACCTATTCGGACTACGAGCAGTACTTC
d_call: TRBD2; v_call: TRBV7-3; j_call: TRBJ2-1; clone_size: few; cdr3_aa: CASSIAGGVYNEQFF; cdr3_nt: TGTGCCAGCAGCATCGCGGGGGGGGTATACAATGAGCAGTTCTTC
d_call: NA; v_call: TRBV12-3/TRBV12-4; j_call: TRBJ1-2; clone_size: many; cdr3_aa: CASTKARVYGYTF; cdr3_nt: TGTGCCAGCACTAAGGCAAGGGTCTATGGCTACACCTTC
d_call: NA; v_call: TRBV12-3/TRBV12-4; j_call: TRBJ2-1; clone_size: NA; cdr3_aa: CASGAAGWNEQFF; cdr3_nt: TGTGCCAGCGGGGCGGCAGGGTGGAATGAGCAGTTCTTC
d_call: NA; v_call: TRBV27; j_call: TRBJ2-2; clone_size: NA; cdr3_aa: CASSLLGSGELFF; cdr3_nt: TGTGCCAGCAGTTTGTTAGGGTCCGGGGAGTTGTTTTTT
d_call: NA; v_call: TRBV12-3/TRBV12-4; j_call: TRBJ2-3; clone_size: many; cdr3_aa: CASSFNRWGGPSTDTQYF; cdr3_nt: TGTGCCAGCAGTTTCAACAGATGGGGGGGCCCTAGCACAGATACGCAGTATTTT
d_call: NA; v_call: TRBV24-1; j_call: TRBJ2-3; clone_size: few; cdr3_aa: CATSDLWGQDTQYF; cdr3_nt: TGTGCCACCAGTGATTTGTGGGGCCAAGATACGCAGTATTTT
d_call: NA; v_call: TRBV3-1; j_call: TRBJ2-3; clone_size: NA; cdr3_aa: CASSQNLGTDDTQYF; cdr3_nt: TGTGCCAGCAGCCAAAATCTCGGGACTGATGATACGCAGTATTTT
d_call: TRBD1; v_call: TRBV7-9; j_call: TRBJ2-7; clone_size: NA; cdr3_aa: CASSFRGQNYEQYF; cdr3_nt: TGTGCCAGCAGTTTCAGGGGACAGAACTACGAGCAGTACTTC
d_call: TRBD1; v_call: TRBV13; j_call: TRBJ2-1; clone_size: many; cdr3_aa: CASSSEGTGRGNEQFF; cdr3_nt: TGTGCCAGCAGCTCTGAAGGGACAGGGAGAGGCAATGAGCAGTTCTTC
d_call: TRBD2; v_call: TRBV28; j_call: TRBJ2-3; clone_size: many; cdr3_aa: CASIQAGGTDTQYF; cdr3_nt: TGTGCCAGCATCCAAGCGGGGGGAACAGATACGCAGTATTTT
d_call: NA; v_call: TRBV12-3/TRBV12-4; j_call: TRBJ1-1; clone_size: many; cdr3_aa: CASTLAMNTEAFF; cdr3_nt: TGTGCCAGCACCTTAGCCATGAACACTGAAGCTTTCTTT
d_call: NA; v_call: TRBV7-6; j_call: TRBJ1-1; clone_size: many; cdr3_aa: CASTQGHHTEAFF; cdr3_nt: TGTGCCAGCACCCAAGGACATCACACTGAAGCTTTCTTT